This TCR beta chain was identified during a study of blood T cell repertoires in COVID-19. Study context: Nucleic acid was either cDNA or gDNA, and it came from T cells, B-cell-depleted T cells, or PBMCs.

The table came from immunoSEQ multiplex PCR; TCRdb's copy has only in-frame clones and leaves some out. The sample carries 190,000 or so clones, 86% recorded once. CDR3 length: 16 residues. J gave up 6 bases and V 3 bases, and 11 bases lay outside the gene matches. The germline V gene encodes CDR1 LGHNA and CDR2 YNFKEQ. The study recruited people aged about 18 to 95 years across approximately 25 US areas. Participants' reported clinical history set cohort assignment. Material: PBMCs or T cells enriched from blood (not recorded which). The chain has TRBV4-2 and TRBJ1-5; 7 bases agree with TRBD1. This sequence was found in a woman aged 30 to 39 who had recovered from COVID-19. DNA for the CDR3: TGTGCCAGCAGCCATGGGGTAGGCAGGGGGGCTCAGCCCCAGCATTTT. It translates to CASSHGVGRGAQPQHF.